Sequencing of this TCR beta chain was carried out in a study of low-dose radiotherapy and immunotherapy resistance in tumors. As for the study in general: Each patient was administered nivolumab intravenously at 240 mg, which was a flat dose, every two weeks, along with intravenous ipilimumab at 1 mg/kg every six weeks. Intravenous cyclophosphamide 200 mg/m2 was given every two weeks, one day before radiation and immunotherapy. Aspirin 300 mg, taken orally and daily, was given to patients for four cycles from cycle 1 day 1.

CDR1 and CDR2 from the germline V gene are MDHEN and SYDVKM. The CDR3 spans 15 residues. V dropped 8 bases and J dropped 3 bases, with 20 bases sitting between them. First-strand cDNA relied on TRAV- and TRBV-specific primers spanning alpha and beta chains. TCR amplification ran 15 to 25 PCR cycles using constant-region and V-primer adapter primers. TCRdb analysed the reads with MiXCR anew, one entry per CDR3 protein. The table lists tens of thousands of distinct CDR3 sequences, around 30% of them singletons. Time point specified: before trial treatment. Donors were given nivolumab, ipilimumab, aspirin, low-dose cyclophosphamide and low-dose radiotherapy.

The source of this sequence is a female donor with ovarian cancer. The sequencing here drew on PBMCs, taken before treatment. The rearrangement links TRBV28 to TRBJ2-7, with D tentatively TRBD1 or TRBD2 (5 bases each). CDR3 nucleotide sequence: TGTGCCAGCGGAACGCTGGGGACGGCAAACTACGAGCAGTACTTC. It yields the protein CASGTLGTANYEQYF.